Following are 10 T cell receptor beta chains from one sample sequenced in a study of blood T cells in healthy people across ages. Next came a second PCR, run for roughly 7 to 12 cycles, which used a sample-barcoded 5' primer along with a J-beta primer mix. TCRdb re-called the 5' RACE reads through MiXCR, storing one row per CDR3 protein. The sample holds roughly 1.6 million distinct CDR3 sequences; about 35% are singletons and the top ten take around 10%. The specimen sequenced was blood. These receptors all come from a woman in her twenties or thirties in good health.

CDR3 DNA sequence: TGCAGTGCTAGTGGACAGGGAAACTACAATGAGCAGTTCTTC. This encodes CSASGQGNYNEQFF. The V call is TRBV20-1, the J call TRBJ2-1, with 8 nucleotides matching TRBD1. From germline, CDR1 is DFQATT and CDR2 SNEGSKA (reference sequence). This CDR3 spans 14 amino acids. J was trimmed by 3 bases and V by 3 bases; bases with no gene match: 4.

This clonotype showed up just a few times. The chain recombines TRBV7-9 with TRBJ2-7, with D possibly called TRBD1 or TRBD2 (5 bases each). This CDR3 spans 14 amino acids. Germline assignment: CDR1 SEHNR and CDR2 FQNEAQ (reference sequence). V was pared by 2 bases and J by 5 bases, with 13 bases between. The CDR3 DNA follows: TGTGCCAGCAGCTTAACAGGAGGAACAAACGAGCAGTACTTC. Translating it yields CASSLTGGTNEQYF.

This clonotype occurred once. Compared with germline, one end of the junction differs, possibly owing to a read error. The J gene is TRBJ2-7, the V gene TRBV7-2; TRBD1 or TRBD2 may be the D gene (5 bases each). From germline, CDR1 is SGHTA and CDR2 FQGNSA. The CDR3 loop spans 15 amino acids. The chain's CDR3 is CASSLGRDPPYERYF. CDR3 DNA: TGTGCCAGCAGCTTAGGCCGGGACCCCCCCTACGAGCGGTACTTC.

The genes are TRBV7-9 and TRBJ2-1; D could derive from TRBD1 or TRBD2 (5 bases each). V shed 5 bases and J shed 8 bases, with 16 bases lying between them. Germline V lookup: CDR1 SEHNR, CDR2 FQNEAQ (reference sequence). This CDR3 has 14 residues. The CDR3 spells CASSPRGWGDEQFF. The CDR3 nucleotides are TGTGCCAGCAGCCCGAGGGGTTGGGGTGATGAGCAGTTCTTC. Combining the CDR3 with reference TRBV7-9 and TRBJ2-1 gives the whole variable domain DTGVSQNPRHKITKRGQNVTFRCDPISEHNRLYWYRQTLGQGPEFLTYFQNEAQLEKSRLLSDRFSAERPKGSFSTLEIQRTEQGDSAMYLCASSPRGWGDEQFFGPGTRLTVL.

Only a few counts were recorded for this clonotype. The rearrangement links TRBV2 to TRBJ2-4; 7 nucleotides match TRBD2. The DNA end favors TRBJ2-7, so the J call may be wrong. The CDR3 spans 13 residues. The germline gives CDR1 SNHLY, CDR2 FYNNEI. The CDR3 region has the DNA TGTGCCAGCTCCTGGACTAGAGCGAACGAGCAGTACTTC. This translates into CASSWTRANEQYF.

Comment on this clonotype: A much larger clone sits a single nucleotide away, making a read error possible. The chain combines TRBV29-1 with TRBJ2-4; possible D gene TRBD2, 6 bases. The CDR3 contains 14 residues. With 2 bases removed from V and 13 bases from J, the gap between germline ends came to 21 bases. The germline gives CDR1 SQVTM, CDR2 ANQGSEA. CDR3 in amino acids: CSVEWGEVYNEQYF. In DNA form, the CDR3 reads TGCAGCGTTGAATGGGGGGAGGTCTACAATGAGCAGTACTTC.

There are a few counts of this clonotype. J is TRBJ2-5 and V is TRBV7-9; 7 nucleotides agree with TRBD1. With 4 bases clipped from V and 0 bases from J, the junction kept 8 bases outside the gene matches. CDR3 length: 16 amino acids. Germline V gene lookup returns CDR1 SEHNR and CDR2 FQNEAQ (reference sequence). The CDR3 reads CASSSGQWGYQETQYF. The CDR3 DNA is TGTGCCAGCAGCTCGGGACAGTGGGGGTACCAAGAGACCCAGTACTTC.

V and J are TRBV7-2 and TRBJ2-3; TRBD2 aligns across 9 bases. The CDR3 consists of 19 residues. Germline CDR1 SGHTA, CDR2 FQGNSA. After removal of 2 bases from V and 3 bases from J, the junction contained 15 bases not matched to a gene. The CDR3 sequence: CASSLRRPGGRAATDTQYF. In DNA, the CDR3 is TGTGCCAGCAGCTTACGGAGGCCCGGCGGGAGGGCCGCGACAGATACGCAGTATTTT.

V usage is TRBV7-9 and J usage is TRBJ1-1; D not resolved. There are 14 residues in the CDR3. Germline CDR1 SEHNR, CDR2 FQNEAQ (reference sequence). V was trimmed by 6 bases and J by 4 bases, leaving 15 bases between them. The CDR3 sequence: CASSVMNRGTEAFF. CDR3 sequence (DNA): TGTGCCAGCAGTGTGATGAATCGAGGCACTGAAGCTTTCTTT.

Notes on this clonotype: Compared with germline, one end of the junction differs, possibly owing to a read error. This sequence joins TRBV5-1 and TRBJ2-2, with a tentative D call TRBD2 (6 bases). Germline values: CDR1 SGHRS, CDR2 YFSETQ. There are 16 residues in the CDR3. Here the CDR3 reads CASSPLRTTNTGERFF. The CDR3, as DNA: TGCGCCAGCAGCCCCTTGAGGACTACGAACACCGGGGAGCGGTTTTTT.